This T cell receptor beta chain was recovered during a study of beta chain features in type 1 diabetes. Study-wide results and limits: Researchers caution that PCR might favor shorter templates, equally among patients and controls.

The investigators reverse transcribed all of the isolated RNA, so they sequenced expressed TCRB transcripts. The data were produced by immunoSEQ multiplex PCR, yet TCRdb's version contains in-frame clones alone and is incomplete. The data show about 270,000 clones, around 14% seen once. The length of the CDR3 is 15 residues. Trimming pared 3 bases from V and 6 bases from J, leaving 18 bases between. Germline V gene sequence: CDR1 GTSNPN, CDR2 SVGIG (reference sequence). This clone was counted only a few times. The target antigen is unknown. Sequences were obtained from naive CD4+ T cells from blood. The chain carries TRBV30 and TRBJ1-5, with D possibly matching TRBD1 (5 bases). The TCR was taken from a woman aged 40 to 55 in good health. The CDR3, as DNA: TGTGCCTGGAGGCTCAGGACAACTCCATCTCAGCCCCAGCATTTT. Its translation: CAWRLRTTPSQPQHF.